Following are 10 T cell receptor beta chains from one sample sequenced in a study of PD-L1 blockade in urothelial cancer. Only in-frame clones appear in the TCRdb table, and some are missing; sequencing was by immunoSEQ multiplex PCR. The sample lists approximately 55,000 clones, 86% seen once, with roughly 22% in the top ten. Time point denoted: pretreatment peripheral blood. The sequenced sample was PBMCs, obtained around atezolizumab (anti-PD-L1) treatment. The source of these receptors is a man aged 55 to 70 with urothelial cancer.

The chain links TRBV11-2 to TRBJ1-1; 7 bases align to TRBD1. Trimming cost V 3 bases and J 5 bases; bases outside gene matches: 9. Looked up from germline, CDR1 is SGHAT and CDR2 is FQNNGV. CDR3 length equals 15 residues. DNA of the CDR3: TGTGCCAGCAGCTTTCAGACAGGGTCCCATACTGAAGCTTTCTTT. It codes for CASSFQTGSHTEAFF.

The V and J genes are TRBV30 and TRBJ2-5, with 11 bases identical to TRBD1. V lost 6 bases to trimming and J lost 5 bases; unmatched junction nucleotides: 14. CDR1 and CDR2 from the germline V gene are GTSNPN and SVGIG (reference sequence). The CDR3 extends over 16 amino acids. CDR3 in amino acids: CACQHLGTGGRETQYF. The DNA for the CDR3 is TGTGCCTGCCAGCACCTCGGGACAGGGGGTAGGGAGACCCAGTACTTC. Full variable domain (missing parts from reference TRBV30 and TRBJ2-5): SQTIHQWPATLVQPVGSPLSLECTVEGTSNPNLYWYRQAAGRGLQLLFYSVGIGQISSEVPQNLSASRPQDRQFILSSKKLLLSDSGFYLCACQHLGTGGRETQYFGPGTRLLVL.

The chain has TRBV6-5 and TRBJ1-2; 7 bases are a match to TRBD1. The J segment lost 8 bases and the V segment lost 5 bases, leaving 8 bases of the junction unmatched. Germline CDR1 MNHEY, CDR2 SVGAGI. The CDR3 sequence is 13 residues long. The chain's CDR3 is CASSQGTVEGYTF. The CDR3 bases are TGTGCCAGCAGTCAAGGGACAGTAGAAGGCTACACCTTC.

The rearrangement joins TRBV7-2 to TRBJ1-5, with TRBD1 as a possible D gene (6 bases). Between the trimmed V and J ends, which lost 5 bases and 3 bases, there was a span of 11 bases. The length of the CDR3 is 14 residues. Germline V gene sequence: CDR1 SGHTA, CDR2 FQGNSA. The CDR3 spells CASSPGQLNQPQHF. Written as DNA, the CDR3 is TGTGCCAGCAGCCCAGGACAGCTCAATCAGCCCCAGCATTTT.

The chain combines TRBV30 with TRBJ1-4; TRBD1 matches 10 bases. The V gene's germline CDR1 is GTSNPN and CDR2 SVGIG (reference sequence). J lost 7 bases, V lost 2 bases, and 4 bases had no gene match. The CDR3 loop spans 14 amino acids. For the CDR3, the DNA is TGTGCCTGGAGTACGGGACAGGGGCGTGAAAAACTGTTTTTT. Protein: CAWSTGQGREKLFF. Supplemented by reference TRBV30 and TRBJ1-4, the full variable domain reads SQTIHQWPATLVQPVGSPLSLECTVEGTSNPNLYWYRQAAGRGLQLLFYSVGIGQISSEVPQNLSASRPQDRQFILSSKKLLLSDSGFYLCAWSTGQGREKLFFGSGTQLSVL.

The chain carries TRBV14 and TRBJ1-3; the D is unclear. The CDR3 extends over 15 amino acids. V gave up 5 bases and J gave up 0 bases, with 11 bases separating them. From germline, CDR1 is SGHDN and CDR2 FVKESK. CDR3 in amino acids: CASSNRGSSGNTIYF. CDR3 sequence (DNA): TGTGCCAGCAGCAACCGAGGGAGCTCTGGAAACACCATATATTTT.

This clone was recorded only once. This CDR3 reads CASSLNPGGTYEQYF. The CDR3 DNA reads as TGTGCCAGCAGCTTAAACCCGGGTGGCACCTACGAGCAGTACTTC. The chain recombines TRBV7-3 with TRBJ2-7; D remains ambiguous. Trimming removed 1 base at V and 2 bases at J, with 12 bases between. Germline-derived CDR1 and CDR2 are SGHTA and FQGTGA. CDR3 length equals 15 residues.

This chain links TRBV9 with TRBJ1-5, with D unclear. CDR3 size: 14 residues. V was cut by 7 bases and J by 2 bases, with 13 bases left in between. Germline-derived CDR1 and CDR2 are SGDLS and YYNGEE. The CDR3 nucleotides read TGTGCCAGCTCCCCCGGAGGGCGCAATCAGCCCCAGCATTTT. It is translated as CASSPGGRNQPQHF. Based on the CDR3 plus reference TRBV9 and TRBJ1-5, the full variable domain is DSGVTQTPKHLITATGQRVTLRCSPRSGDLSVYWYQQSLDQGLQFLIQYYNGEERAKGNILERFSAQQFPDLHSELNLSSLELGDSALYFCASSPGGRNQPQHFGDGTRLSIL.

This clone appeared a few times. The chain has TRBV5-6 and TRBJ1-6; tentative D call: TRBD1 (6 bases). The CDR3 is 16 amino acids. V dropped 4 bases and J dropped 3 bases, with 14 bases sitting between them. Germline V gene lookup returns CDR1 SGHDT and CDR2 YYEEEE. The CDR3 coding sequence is TGTGCCAGCAGCGACCGGGGCAGGGGCTATAATTCACCCCTCCACTTT. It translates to CASSDRGRGYNSPLHF.

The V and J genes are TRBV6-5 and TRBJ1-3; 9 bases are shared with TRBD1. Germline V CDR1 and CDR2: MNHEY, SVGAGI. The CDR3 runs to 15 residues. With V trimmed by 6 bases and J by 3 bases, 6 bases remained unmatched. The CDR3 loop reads CASSLGTGYGNTIYF. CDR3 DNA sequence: TGTGCCAGCAGCCTCGGGACAGGGTATGGAAACACCATATATTTT.